The rows below give T cell receptor beta chains drawn from one sample of a study of blood T cell repertoires in COVID-19. Here immunoSEQ multiplex PCR was the method, and the copy in TCRdb shows in-frame clones only, minus some. Altogether some 130,000 clones are present, approximately 88% being singletons, with the ten largest covering about 9.3%. Sequenced: peripheral blood. These receptors were taken from a man in his fifties with acute or convalescent COVID-19. The CDR3 runs from the conserved cysteine through the conserved F or W. The order of the fields is V gene, D gene, clone size, J gene, CDR3 protein, CDR3 DNA. D genes are given only for firm matches. The size field is filled for only some rows; it gives once, few, many or a size class.

>TRBV6-5|-|once|TRBJ1-1
CASSYSIELEAFF
TGTGCCAGCAGTTACTCAATCGAGCTAGAAGCTTTCTTT
>TRBV7-9|TRBD1|-|TRBJ2-7
CASEGQGATRDEQYF
TGTGCCAGCGAGGGACAGGGGGCCACTAGGGACGAGCAGTACTTC
>TRBV5-1|-|-|TRBJ1-1
CASSRTTGLNTEAFF
TGCGCCAGCAGTCGGACAACAGGGCTGAACACTGAAGCTTTCTTT
>TRBV2|-|once|TRBJ2-1
CASSVNEQFF
TGTGCCAGCAGTGTAAATGAGCAGTTCTTC
>TRBV6-6|-|-|TRBJ1-6
CASLYSWHNSPLHF
TGTGCCAGTCTCTACAGTTGGCATAATTCACCCCTCCACTTT
>TRBV5-1|TRBD1|-|TRBJ2-1
CASSWTGTGSANEQFF
TGCGCCAGCAGCTGGACCGGGACAGGTAGTGCCAATGAGCAGTTCTTC
>TRBV19|TRBD2|few|TRBJ2-2
CASRGGRAAGELFF
TGTGCCAGTAGGGGCGGGAGGGCCGCCGGGGAGCTGTTTTTT
>TRBV27|-|-|TRBJ2-7
CASSARDRPLYEQYF
TGTGCCAGCAGTGCGAGGGATCGCCCCCTCTACGAGCAGTACTTC
>TRBV27|-|-|TRBJ1-6
CASSFINSPLHF
TGTGCCAGCAGTTTCATTAATTCACCCCTCCACTTT
>TRBV19|-|-|TRBJ2-1
CASSIVPANNEQFF
TGTGCCAGTAGTATCGTCCCCGCGAACAATGAGCAGTTCTTC
>TRBV28|-|-|TRBJ1-1
CASSLGQVNTEAFF
TGTGCCAGCAGTTTAGGGCAGGTTAACACTGAAGCTTTCTTT
>TRBV29-1|-|once|TRBJ1-2
CSVSWQGGGYTF
TGCAGCGTTTCTTGGCAGGGCGGTGGCTACACCTTC
>TRBV9|TRBD1|-|TRBJ1-4
CASSLQGQTNEKLFF
TGTGCCAGCAGCTTACAGGGGCAAACTAATGAAAAACTGTTTTTT
>TRBV2|TRBD1|-|TRBJ1-2
CASSPSTGQAGYTF
TGTGCCAGCAGTCCCTCGACAGGGCAGGCTGGCTACACCTTC
>TRBV10-2|-|few|TRBJ1-2
CASTDRRNYGYTF
TGCGCCAGCACCGACAGGCGAAACTATGGCTACACCTTC
>TRBV19|TRBD1|-|TRBJ2-7
CASSTSTGVTEQYF
TGTGCCAGTAGTACGTCGACAGGGGTTACCGAGCAGTACTTC
>TRBV30|-|-|TRBJ1-6
CAWSSNPNSPLHF
TGTGCCTGGAGTTCAAATCCTAATTCACCCCTCCACTTT
>TRBV28|-|-|TRBJ1-2
CASSLGLLGNYGYTF
TGTGCCAGTAGTTTAGGACTCCTGGGGAACTATGGCTACACCTTC
>TRBV5-4|TRBD1|-|TRBJ1-1
CASSPQGVNTEAFF
TGTGCCAGCAGCCCCCAGGGGGTGAACACTGAAGCTTTCTTT
>TRBV6-6|-|-|TRBJ2-1
CASSYEDEQFF
TGTGCCAGCAGTTATGAGGATGAGCAGTTCTTC
>TRBV6-1|-|-|TRBJ2-4
CASSERTSQNIQYF
TGTGCCAGCAGTGAGAGGACTTCTCAAAACATTCAGTACTTC
>TRBV5-5|-|-|TRBJ2-5
CASIVGGLLEETQYF
TGTGCCAGCATAGTCGGGGGGCTCTTGGAAGAGACCCAGTACTTC
>TRBV11-2|TRBD1|once|TRBJ1-1
CASSSWGQGATEAFF
TGTGCCAGCAGCTCATGGGGACAGGGGGCGACTGAAGCTTTCTTT
>TRBV5-4|TRBD1|-|TRBJ1-1
CASSSGQPNTEAFF
TGTGCCAGCAGCTCGGGACAGCCGAACACTGAAGCTTTCTTT
>TRBV6-5|-|-|TRBJ1-5
CASSHGREPQHF
TGTGCCAGCAGTCATGGGCGGGAGCCCCAGCATTTT
>TRBV5-4|-|-|TRBJ1-4
CASSLDSINEKLFF
TGTGCCAGCAGCTTGGACAGTATAAATGAAAAACTGTTTTTT
>TRBV4-2|-|few|TRBJ1-2
CASSPYGQLYGYTF
TGTGCCAGCAGCCCATACGGACAGCTCTATGGCTACACCTTC
>TRBV5-1|TRBD2|-|TRBJ2-3
CASSSLERGSTDTQYF
TGCGCCAGCAGCTCGCTCGAGCGGGGGAGCACAGATACGCAGTATTTT
>TRBV28|TRBD1|-|TRBJ2-5
CASSLGQIQETQYF
TGTGCCAGCAGCTTGGGACAGATCCAAGAGACCCAGTACTTC
>TRBV5-8|TRBD1|once|TRBJ1-4
CASSIPGQDEKLFF
TGTGCCAGCAGCATTCCGGGACAGGATGAAAAACTGTTTTTT
>TRBV6-5|-|few|TRBJ1-5
CASSTDRNLNQPQHF
TGTGCCAGCAGCACAGACAGGAACCTCAATCAGCCCCAGCATTTT
>TRBV2|-|-|TRBJ1-4
CASSEARASRGEKLFF
TGTGCCAGCAGTGAAGCGCGAGCTTCACGGGGTGAAAAACTGTTTTTT
>TRBV6-5|-|-|TRBJ1-4
CATKKRGGNEKLFF
TGTGCCACGAAAAAAAGGGGAGGTAATGAAAAACTGTTTTTT
>TRBV6-5|TRBD1|-|TRBJ1-2
CASSSLSAGQGMGYTF
TGTGCCAGCAGTTCCCTCTCCGCAGGACAGGGAATGGGCTACACCTTC
>TRBV7-2|-|-|TRBJ1-5
CASSLSRGNQPQHF
TGTGCCAGCAGCTTAAGCCGGGGGAATCAGCCCCAGCATTTT
>TRBV6-2/TRBV6-3|TRBD1|-|TRBJ1-1
CASIYQGENTEAFF
TGTGCCAGCATTTACCAGGGGGAAAACACTGAAGCTTTCTTT
>TRBV6-5|-|-|TRBJ2-3
CASGGSTDTQYF
TGTGCCAGCGGCGGGAGCACAGATACGCAGTATTTT
>TRBV4-1|-|-|TRBJ1-1
CASSHAGRGTLTWDTEAFF
TGCGCCAGCAGCCATGCGGGGCGCGGAACCCTGACTTGGGACACTGAAGCTTTCTTT
>TRBV5-6|TRBD2|-|TRBJ2-1
CASTRRASGRTSYNEQFF
TGTGCCAGCACCCGTAGGGCTAGCGGGAGGACCAGTTACAATGAGCAGTTCTTC
>TRBV12-3/TRBV12-4|-|-|TRBJ1-6
CASSLSGTPLHF
TGTGCCAGCAGTCTTTCAGGGACACCCCTCCACTTT
>TRBV5-1|-|-|TRBJ2-1
CASTPTGGNEQFF
TGCGCCAGCACTCCTACCGGCGGCAATGAGCAGTTCTTC
>TRBV10-2|-|-|TRBJ2-3
CATEDYDTDTQYF
TGCGCCACCGAGGACTATGATACAGATACGCAGTATTTT
>TRBV4-1|-|few|TRBJ1-2
CASSQDLRYGYTF
TGCGCCAGCAGCCAAGATCTGCGTTATGGCTACACCTTC
>TRBV5-4|-|once|TRBJ2-6
CASRGDSGANVLTF
TGTGCCAGCAGGGGCGACTCTGGGGCCAACGTCCTGACTTTC
>TRBV7-6|TRBD1|-|TRBJ1-2
CASSLGWTGARDGYTF
TGTGCCAGCAGCTTAGGGTGGACAGGTGCTCGAGATGGCTACACCTTC
>TRBV11-2|TRBD1|-|TRBJ1-1
CASSPLGRGRTEAFF
TGTGCCAGCAGCCCCCTGGGCAGGGGGCGTACTGAAGCTTTCTTT
>TRBV19|-|-|TRBJ1-4
CASSPQGTPGEKLFF
TGTGCCAGTAGTCCGCAGGGGACGCCGGGTGAAAAACTGTTTTTT
>TRBV9|-|-|TRBJ1-3
CASRRGDSSGNTIYF
TGTGCCAGCAGAAGGGGTGACAGCTCTGGAAACACCATATATTTT
>TRBV24-1|TRBD2|once|TRBJ2-1
CATSLAGETGRQFF
TGTGCCACCAGTCTAGCGGGAGAGACGGGACGGCAGTTCTTC
>TRBV15|TRBD2|-|TRBJ2-3
CATSARARTSVTDTQYF
TGTGCCACCAGCGCGCGCGCCAGGACTAGCGTTACAGATACGCAGTATTTT
>TRBV5-5|-|-|TRBJ1-1
CASQTGPGETEAFF
TGTGCCAGCCAGACGGGCCCTGGGGAGACTGAAGCTTTCTTT
>TRBV5-1|-|-|TRBJ2-2
CASSQRLAVGELFF
TGCGCCAGCAGCCAACGTCTCGCGGTCGGGGAGCTGTTTTTT
>TRBV18|-|-|TRBJ2-1
CASSREGPPSDNEQFF
TGTGCCAGCTCACGCGAAGGCCCCCCTAGCGACAATGAGCAGTTCTTC
>TRBV7-2|-|-|TRBJ2-7
CASRYDRSTSYEQYF
TGTGCCAGCAGATATGACAGGTCCACCTCCTACGAGCAGTACTTC
>TRBV19|TRBD2|-|TRBJ2-2
CASSVRAGDTGELFF
TGTGCCAGTAGTGTCAGGGCGGGGGACACCGGGGAGCTGTTTTTT
>TRBV5-1|-|-|TRBJ2-1
CASSFRITGFSYNEQFF
TGCGCCAGCAGCTTCCGTATTACAGGGTTCTCCTACAATGAGCAGTTCTTC
>TRBV30|-|-|TRBJ1-5
CAWTRGRGTNQPQHF
TGTGCCTGGACCCGAGGGAGGGGCACCAATCAGCCCCAGCATTTT